The T cell receptor (beta chain) described here comes from a study of neoadjuvant nivolumab and ipilimumab in lung cancer. Remarks on this clone: Its antigen is unidentified.

The method was immunoSEQ multiplex PCR; TCRdb's version includes in-frame clones alone and lacks a portion of them. Among tens of thousands of clones listed, 80% were seen once. V lost 1 base and J 5 bases, leaving 14 bases between the germline ends. CDR3 size: 16 residues. From germline, CDR1 is SGHTA and CDR2 FQGNSA. Overall study results and limits: Only two of four nivolumab-treated tumors gained richness and clonality by surgery. TCR receptors were sequenced in few samples. TCR richness and clonality were higher in tumors than adjacent uninvolved lung.

The source was peripheral blood, collected before neoadjuvant nivolumab, alone or with ipilimumab. V and J are TRBV7-2 and TRBJ1-4; a weak D match, TRBD1 (6 bases). The receptor comes from an adult with non-small cell lung cancer. CDR3 sequence: CASSLVRHRENEKLFF. In DNA, the CDR3 is TGTGCCAGCAGCTTAGTGAGGCACAGGGAAAATGAAAAACTGTTTTTT.